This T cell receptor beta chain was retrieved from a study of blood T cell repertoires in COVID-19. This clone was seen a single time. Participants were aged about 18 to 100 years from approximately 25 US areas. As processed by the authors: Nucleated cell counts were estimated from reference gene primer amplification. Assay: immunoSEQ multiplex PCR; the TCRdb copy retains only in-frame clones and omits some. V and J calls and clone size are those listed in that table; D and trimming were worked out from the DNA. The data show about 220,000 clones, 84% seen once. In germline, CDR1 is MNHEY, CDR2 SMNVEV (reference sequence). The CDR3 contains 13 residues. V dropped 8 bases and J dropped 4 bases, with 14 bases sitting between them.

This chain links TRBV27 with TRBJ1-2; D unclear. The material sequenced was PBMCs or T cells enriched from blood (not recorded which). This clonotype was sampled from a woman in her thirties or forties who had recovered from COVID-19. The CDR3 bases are TGTGCCAGCGCCCTGTGGCAGGCCTATGGCTACACCTTC. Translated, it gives CASALWQAYGYTF.